This T cell receptor (beta chain) was sequenced during a study of shared clonotypes between healthy human individuals. Sequenced by immunoSEQ multiplex PCR; TCRdb stores in-frame clones only, minus some. The sample includes some 2 million clones, approximately 94% of them seen just once. In the naive CD8 group, cells lacked CD45RO and were positively selected for CCR7, so terminally differentiated effector memory CD45RA+ cells were left out. Sequences were obtained from naive CD8+ T cells sorted from blood. The TCR sequence derives from a man in his late teens or twenties in good health.

The CDR3 region has the DNA TGTGCCAGCAGCGTAGGGAGACTAGCGGGCTACGAGCAGTACTTC. Translated: CASSVGRLAGYEQYF. The rearrangement links TRBV9 to TRBJ2-7; 10 nucleotides align to TRBD2. CDR1 and CDR2 (germline): SGDLS, YYNGEE. The CDR3 contains 15 residues. V lost 0 bases and J lost 3; bases outside the gene matches: 3.